The rows below give T cell receptor beta chains drawn from one sample of a study of blood T cell repertoires in COVID-19. Profiled with immunoSEQ multiplex PCR; TCRdb holds only in-frame clones, not every one. The sample yields 200,000 to 300,000 clones, approximately 88% seen once. Sequenced material: peripheral blood. The receptors come from a man aged 35 to 55 with acute or convalescent COVID-19. The CDR3 runs from the conserved cysteine through the conserved F or W. The order of the fields is clone size, V gene, J gene, D gene, CDR3 protein, CDR3 DNA. D genes are given only for firm matches. Size tells how often a clone was seen (once, few, many) or the class of an expanded clone, and some rows leave it out.

clone_size: NA; v_call: TRBV9; j_call: TRBJ2-7; d_call: TRBD2; cdr3_aa: CASSPSGAYEQYF; cdr3_nt: TGTGCCAGCAGCCCTAGCGGGGCCTACGAGCAGTACTTC
clone_size: NA; v_call: TRBV5-1; j_call: TRBJ2-5; d_call: NA; cdr3_aa: CASSLGIGANQETQYF; cdr3_nt: TGCGCCAGCAGCTTGGGTATAGGGGCAAACCAAGAGACCCAGTACTTC
clone_size: NA; v_call: TRBV6-2/TRBV6-3; j_call: TRBJ1-2; d_call: TRBD1; cdr3_aa: CASSWDSSRDGYTF; cdr3_nt: TGTGCCAGCAGTTGGGACAGCTCCAGGGATGGCTACACCTTC
clone_size: NA; v_call: TRBV3-1/TRBV3-2; j_call: TRBJ2-7; d_call: NA; cdr3_aa: CASGLASSYEQYF; cdr3_nt: TGTGCCAGCGGTCTAGCATCATCCTACGAGCAGTACTTC
clone_size: NA; v_call: TRBV10-2; j_call: TRBJ2-5; d_call: TRBD2; cdr3_aa: CASSELAGRGLGETQYF; cdr3_nt: TGCGCCAGCAGTGAACTAGCGGGGAGAGGATTGGGAGAGACCCAGTACTTC
clone_size: NA; v_call: TRBV12-3/TRBV12-4; j_call: TRBJ1-2; d_call: NA; cdr3_aa: CASSADYGYTF; cdr3_nt: TGTGCCAGCAGTGCGGATTATGGCTACACCTTC
clone_size: NA; v_call: TRBV4-3; j_call: TRBJ2-5; d_call: NA; cdr3_aa: CASSQALISTSLETQYF; cdr3_nt: TGCGCCAGCAGCCAAGCTCTTATTTCGACTAGTCTAGAGACCCAGTACTTC
clone_size: NA; v_call: TRBV2; j_call: TRBJ2-7; d_call: NA; cdr3_aa: CASSRDRSSYEQYF; cdr3_nt: TGTGCCAGCAGTCGCGACAGGAGCTCCTACGAGCAGTACTTC
clone_size: NA; v_call: TRBV6-5; j_call: TRBJ2-7; d_call: NA; cdr3_aa: CASRGLTGAREQYF; cdr3_nt: TGTGCCAGCAGGGGACTTACAGGGGCTCGCGAGCAGTACTTC
clone_size: NA; v_call: TRBV3-1/TRBV3-2; j_call: TRBJ1-2; d_call: NA; cdr3_aa: CASTSSDTRYGYTF; cdr3_nt: TGTGCCAGCACCTCATCGGACACGCGCTATGGCTACACCTTC
clone_size: NA; v_call: TRBV9; j_call: TRBJ1-6; d_call: NA; cdr3_aa: CASSWGGEPLHF; cdr3_nt: TGTGCCAGCAGCTGGGGGGGGGAACCCCTCCACTTT
clone_size: once; v_call: TRBV5-4; j_call: TRBJ2-2; d_call: NA; cdr3_aa: CASSSGGYRAGTGELFF; cdr3_nt: TGTGCCAGCAGCTCGGGGGGCTACAGAGCGGGCACCGGGGAGCTGTTTTTT
clone_size: NA; v_call: TRBV29-1; j_call: TRBJ2-7; d_call: TRBD2; cdr3_aa: CSVVWGGTLLYEQYF; cdr3_nt: TGCAGCGTAGTCTGGGGAGGGACCCTTCTCTACGAGCAGTACTTC
clone_size: NA; v_call: TRBV6-5; j_call: TRBJ2-2; d_call: NA; cdr3_aa: CASRNGGPSTGELFF; cdr3_nt: TGTGCCAGCAGAAACGGGGGACCATCAACCGGGGAGCTGTTTTTT
clone_size: NA; v_call: TRBV10-1; j_call: TRBJ1-1; d_call: TRBD1; cdr3_aa: CASSRDRAAEAFF; cdr3_nt: TGCGCCAGCAGTCGCGACAGGGCCGCTGAAGCTTTCTTT
clone_size: many; v_call: TRBV19; j_call: TRBJ1-5; d_call: TRBD1; cdr3_aa: CASSMWGQSQHF; cdr3_nt: TGTGCCAGTAGTATGTGGGGACAGTCCCAGCATTTT
clone_size: NA; v_call: TRBV30; j_call: TRBJ2-2; d_call: TRBD2; cdr3_aa: CAWSVPRLAGNTGELFF; cdr3_nt: TGTGCCTGGAGTGTACCGAGACTAGCGGGAAACACCGGGGAGCTGTTTTTT
clone_size: NA; v_call: TRBV30; j_call: TRBJ2-2; d_call: NA; cdr3_aa: CAWSRGQNTGELFF; cdr3_nt: TGTGCCTGGTCGCGGGGTCAGAACACCGGGGAGCTGTTTTTT
clone_size: NA; v_call: TRBV3-1/TRBV3-2; j_call: TRBJ2-7; d_call: NA; cdr3_aa: CASSQGQGGYEQYF; cdr3_nt: TGTGCCAGCAGCCAAGGGCAGGGGGGATACGAGCAGTACTTC
clone_size: NA; v_call: TRBV28; j_call: TRBJ2-3; d_call: NA; cdr3_aa: CASGERYTNTQYF; cdr3_nt: TGTGCCAGCGGCGAGCGGTACACGAATACGCAGTATTTT
clone_size: NA; v_call: TRBV30; j_call: TRBJ2-1; d_call: NA; cdr3_aa: CAWGQSSLYNEQFF; cdr3_nt: TGTGCCTGGGGCCAGTCCTCCCTCTACAATGAGCAGTTCTTC
clone_size: NA; v_call: TRBV6-5; j_call: TRBJ2-2; d_call: TRBD1; cdr3_aa: CASRDTGAGELFF; cdr3_nt: TGTGCCAGCAGGGATACAGGGGCCGGGGAGCTGTTTTTT
clone_size: NA; v_call: TRBV10-2; j_call: TRBJ2-1; d_call: TRBD2; cdr3_aa: CASSDGLAGVSSYNEQFF; cdr3_nt: TGCGCCAGCAGCGATGGACTAGCGGGCGTGAGCTCCTACAATGAGCAGTTCTTC
clone_size: NA; v_call: TRBV18; j_call: TRBJ1-1; d_call: NA; cdr3_aa: CASSPLSGSDTEAFF; cdr3_nt: TGTGCCAGCTCACCTCTCTCCGGGTCCGACACTGAAGCTTTCTTT
clone_size: NA; v_call: TRBV12-3/TRBV12-4; j_call: TRBJ1-2; d_call: NA; cdr3_aa: CASNPGSRYGYTF; cdr3_nt: TGTGCCAGCAACCCGGGTAGTCGGTATGGCTACACCTTC
clone_size: NA; v_call: TRBV7-8; j_call: TRBJ2-7; d_call: TRBD2; cdr3_aa: CASSFSSGGISYEQYF; cdr3_nt: TGTGCCAGCAGCTTCTCTAGCGGGGGAATCTCCTACGAGCAGTACTTC
clone_size: NA; v_call: TRBV30; j_call: TRBJ1-2; d_call: TRBD1; cdr3_aa: CAWRQGAANYGYTF; cdr3_nt: TGTGCCTGGAGGCAGGGGGCGGCTAACTATGGCTACACCTTC
clone_size: NA; v_call: TRBV18; j_call: TRBJ1-4; d_call: NA; cdr3_aa: CASSPLQSTNEKLFF; cdr3_nt: TGTGCCAGCTCACCACTACAATCGACTAATGAAAAACTGTTTTTT
clone_size: once; v_call: TRBV28; j_call: TRBJ2-1; d_call: NA; cdr3_aa: CASSLIPRGYNEQFF; cdr3_nt: TGTGCCAGCAGTTTAATCCCCAGAGGCTACAATGAGCAGTTCTTC
clone_size: NA; v_call: TRBV18; j_call: TRBJ2-4; d_call: TRBD1; cdr3_aa: CASSPTQHLTGTKNIQYF; cdr3_nt: TGTGCCAGCTCACCCACCCAACACCTGACAGGGACCAAAAACATTCAGTACTTC
clone_size: NA; v_call: TRBV16; j_call: TRBJ1-5; d_call: NA; cdr3_aa: CASSPHRAWGQPQHF; cdr3_nt: TGTGCCAGCAGCCCCCACAGGGCGTGGGGGCAGCCCCAGCATTTT
clone_size: NA; v_call: TRBV3-1/TRBV3-2; j_call: TRBJ2-7; d_call: TRBD2; cdr3_aa: CASRAGGPHDYEQYF; cdr3_nt: TGTGCCAGCAGGGCGGGGGGACCCCACGACTACGAGCAGTACTTC
clone_size: NA; v_call: TRBV19; j_call: TRBJ1-1; d_call: NA; cdr3_aa: CASSISGEDEAFF; cdr3_nt: TGTGCCAGTAGTATTTCGGGGGAGGATGAAGCTTTCTTT